These 24 T cell receptor beta chains were sequenced from one sample in a study of breast tumors, draining lymph nodes, adjacent tissues. Breast cancer patients provided tissue from their axillary draining lymph nodes. TCRdb reprocessed the multiplex PCR reads with MiXCR, giving one entry per CDR3 protein. Here the sample spans around 130,000 distinct CDR3 sequences, approximately 30% being singletons. Specimen: axillary lymph node tissue. The receptor set was obtained from a female donor with breast cancer. Some clones in this sample may be carry-over from other donors' samples.

About this clonotype: The CDR3 does not close with the conserved phenylalanine or tryptophan, likely indicating a read error. CDR3 sequence reads: CASSVGGSYEQYS. DNA for the CDR3: TGTGCCAGCAGCGTGGGGGGCTCATACGAGCAGTACTCC. The V and J genes are TRBV9 and TRBJ2-7; TRBD1 or TRBD2 may be the D gene (6 bases each). Trimming shortened V by 2 bases and J by 4 bases, and 10 bases separated the two germline ends. Germline CDR1 and CDR2: SGDLS and YYNGEE. CDR3 size: 13 residues.

The CDR3 here is CASKHRDRGMSGELFF. CDR3 coding DNA: TGTGCCAGCAAGCACCGGGACAGGGGAATGTCCGGGGAGCTGTTTTTT. J is TRBJ2-2 and V is TRBV6-2 or TRBV6-3, with TRBD1 matching over 10 bases. The CDR3 covers 16 residues. The ends lost 7 bases at V and 6 bases at J; junction bases unmatched: 11. Germline assignment: CDR1 MNHEY and CDR2 SVGEGT.

Turning to this clonotype: One base away lies a much larger clone, so this may be a sequencing read error. This chain joins TRBV18 and TRBJ1-3, with D perhaps TRBD1 (5 bases). V shed 6 bases and J shed 0 bases, with 12 bases lying between them. The CDR3 is 15 amino acids. Germline V gene sequence: CDR1 KGHSH, CDR2 LQKENI. CDR3 bases: TGTGCCAGCTCCGAGGACAACTCCTCTGGAAACACCATATATTTT. Protein: CASSEDNSSGNTIYF.

This clonotype was recorded at least ten times. V usage is TRBV9 and J usage is TRBJ2-1; 16 nucleotides align to TRBD2. Germline V CDR1 and CDR2: SGDLS, YYNGEE. V lost 4 bases to trimming and J lost 7 bases; unmatched junction nucleotides: 8. CDR3 length: 17 residues. CDR3 region: CASSLGLAGGPGNEQFF. The DNA for the CDR3 is TGTGCCAGCAGCCTGGGACTAGCGGGGGGGCCGGGGAATGAGCAGTTCTTC.

This clonotype was picked up many times. The chain joins TRBV6-6 to TRBJ1-2, with 12 nucleotides matching TRBD1. V was pared by 6 bases and J by 4 bases, with 6 bases of the junction left unmatched. Germline values: CDR1 MNHNY, CDR2 SVGAGI (reference sequence). This CDR3 contains 15 residues. The DNA of the CDR3 is TGTGCCAGCAGGGGACAGGGGGCTGGTGGCTATGGCTACACCTTC. It translates to CASRGQGAGGYGYTF.

The sample holds many counts of this clonotype. The J gene is TRBJ2-7, the V gene TRBV6-1; 13 bases match TRBD2. Germline values: CDR1 MNHNS, CDR2 SASEGT. This CDR3 is 15 amino acids long. J was trimmed by 0 bases and V by 8 bases; bases with no gene match: 4. Here the CDR3 reads CASAGLAGVSYEQYF. The CDR3, as DNA: TGTGCCAGCGCCGGACTAGCGGGGGTCTCCTACGAGCAGTACTTC.

This clonotype has only a few counts. The rearrangement links TRBV11-3 to TRBJ1-1; D gene uncertain. The ends were cut back, 3 bases at V and 1 base at J, with 9 bases in the middle. The CDR3 consists of 14 residues. The germline CDR1 and CDR2 sequences are SGHNT and YENEEA. The CDR3 region is CASSFSSTNTEAFF. Written as DNA, the CDR3 is TGTGCCAGCAGCTTTAGCAGTACGAACACTGAAGCTTTCTTT. Based on the CDR3 plus reference TRBV11-3 and TRBJ1-1, the full variable domain is EAGVVQSPRYKIIEKKQPVAFWCNPISGHNTLYWYLQNLGQGPELLIRYENEEAVDDSQLPKDRFSAERLKGVDSTLKIQPAELGDSAVYLCASSFSSTNTEAFFGQGTRLTVV.

The chain carries TRBV6-1 and TRBJ1-2; TRBD1 matches at 8 bases. The CDR3 runs to 13 residues. In germline, CDR1 is MNHNS, CDR2 SASEGT. Trimming removed 6 bases from V and 5 bases from J; junction bases left unmatched: 5. The CDR3 sequence: CASSGTGTYGYTF. CDR3 DNA: TGTGCCAGCAGCGGGACAGGAACATATGGCTACACCTTC.

The sample holds many counts of this clonotype. One base away lies a much larger clone, so this may be a sequencing read error. This chain uses TRBV20-1 with TRBJ2-7, with TRBD1 matching 7 bases. The CDR3 runs 16 residues. Germline V gene sequence: CDR1 DFQATT, CDR2 SNEGSKA (reference sequence). Unmatched junction bases numbered 14, after V lost 6 bases and J lost 0 bases. The chain's CDR3 is CSAPSRQGNTSYEQYF. The CDR3 DNA reads TGCAGTGCGCCGTCCCGACAGGGAAACACCTCCTACGAGCAGTACTTC.

In its sample, this clonotype was seen many times. This sequence joins TRBV7-2 and TRBJ2-3, with unresolved D. V dropped 6 bases and J dropped 8 bases, with 12 bases sitting between them. The germline CDR1 and CDR2 sequences are SGHTA and FQGNSA. The CDR3 consists of 12 residues. The CDR3 protein is CASRRTSATQYF. The CDR3 DNA sequence: TGTGCCAGCAGGAGGACGTCGGCTACGCAGTATTTT.

There are many counts of this clonotype. The rearrangement links TRBV3-1 to TRBJ2-1, with a possible D match to TRBD2 (6 bases). Trimming removed 1 base from V and 10 bases from J, with 11 bases in between. The CDR3 is 13 residues long. CDR1 LGHDT and CDR2 YNNKEL come from the germline V gene (reference sequence). The CDR3 bases are TGTGCCAGCAGCCAAGGGTCCACTAGCGAGCAGTTCTTC. As protein: CASSQGSTSEQFF.

Worth noting for this clonotype: Compared with germline, one end of the junction differs, possibly owing to a read error. The chain combines TRBV24-1 with TRBJ1-2; weak D call: TRBD1 (5 bases). The CDR3 is 13 residues long. CDR1 is KGHDR and CDR2 is SFDVKD in the germline V gene. CDR3 sequence (DNA): TGTGCCACCGGTGATTCTTGGGGCTATGGCTACGCCTTC. Its protein product is CATGDSWGYGYAF.

In the case of this clonotype: The CDR3 carries no conserved terminal phenylalanine or tryptophan, so it likely arises from a read error. Because the CDR3's place on the DNA is in doubt, the DNA is left out and the CDR3 is given as listed by TCRdb. V usage is TRBV9 and J usage is TRBJ1-1; TRBD1 is the table's D call and was not checked against the DNA. The CDR3 comprises 13 residues, both ends counted. The germline V gene has CDR1 SGDLS and CDR2 YYNGEE. CDR3 in amino acids: CASSVRDGEKASV.

This clonotype was observed at least ten times. The CDR3 DNA is TGTGCCACCAAAGACACGTCCTACGAGCAGTACTTC. Its translation: CATKDTSYEQYF. The V and J genes are TRBV10-3 and TRBJ2-7; D is uncertain. Per the germline V gene, CDR1 is ENHRY and CDR2 is SYGVKD. The CDR3 runs 12 residues. Trimming left V 10 bases short and J 1 base short, with 11 bases between.

The V gene is TRBV24-1, the J gene TRBJ2-5; 8 nucleotides line up with TRBD1. The germline CDR1 and CDR2 sequences are KGHDR and SFDVKD. The CDR3 is 16 amino acids. V shed 7 bases and J 9 bases; nucleotides not matched to a gene: 18. The CDR3 reads CATRTGQGNSNQPQYF. The DNA for the CDR3 is TGTGCCACCAGGACCGGACAGGGAAATAGCAATCAGCCCCAGTACTTC.

In this sample, this clonotype turned up many times. J is TRBJ2-1 and V is TRBV3-1, with 9 bases identical to TRBD2. This CDR3 region has 13 residues. Germline V lookup: CDR1 LGHDT, CDR2 YNNKEL (reference sequence). Trimming at V came to 4 bases and at J to 9 bases, leaving 4 bases not matched to a gene. The CDR3 DNA follows: TGTGCCAGCAGCCCCAGACTAGCGGCTGAGCAGTTCTTC. It specifies CASSPRLAAEQFF.

This clonotype was detected ten times or more. The CDR3 bases are TGTGCCAGTACGACTAGCGGGGGAGATCAGTTCTTC. Translating it yields CASTTSGGDQFF. This sequence joins TRBV5-6 and TRBJ2-1; the match to TRBD2 covers 12 bases. This CDR3 region has 12 residues. V trimming: 8 bases; J trimming: 13 bases; junction bases outside the gene matches: 7. Germline values: CDR1 SGHDT, CDR2 YYEEEE.

The DNA for the CDR3 is TGTGCCAGCAACTTACAGGGCGCCACTGAAGCTTTCTTT. Protein sequence: CASNLQGATEAFF. The chain employs TRBV6-5 and TRBJ1-1; TRBD1 is a possible D gene (6 bases). This CDR3 is 13 amino acids long. Germline V gives CDR1 MNHEY, CDR2 SVGAGI. V was trimmed by 7 bases and J by 4 bases, leaving 13 bases between them.

This clonotype was observed many times. The chain carries TRBV6-6 and TRBJ1-5; D gene unclear. CDR3 length: 14 amino acids. The germline V gene has CDR1 MNHNY and CDR2 SVGAGI (reference sequence). V lost 5 bases, J lost 0 bases, and 8 bases lay in between. The CDR3, as DNA: TGTGCCAGCAGTCCGACCGTTAGCAATCAGCCCCAGCATTTT. This encodes CASSPTVSNQPQHF.

This clonotype was found many times. This rearrangement joins TRBV12-3 or TRBV12-4 to TRBJ2-5; D perhaps matches TRBD1 (6 bases). Trimming cost V 1 base and J 2 bases, with 11 bases left between them. The CDR3 sequence is 15 residues long. The CDR3: CASSLVGAVQETQYF. CDR3 bases: TGTGCCAGCAGTTTAGTGGGGGCCGTACAAGAGACCCAGTACTTC.

The rearrangement uses TRBV6-1 and TRBJ1-1; 9 positions agree with TRBD1. V gave up 3 bases and J gave up 3 bases; unmatched junction bases: 5. The CDR3 is made up of 15 amino acids. From germline, CDR1 is MNHNS and CDR2 SASEGT. DNA of the CDR3: TGTGCCAGCAGTGACCTCCGGGACAGGGACACTGAAGCTTTCTTT. It codes for CASSDLRDRDTEAFF.

There are many counts of this clonotype. CDR3 protein: CASSVQGAGELFF. In nucleotides, the CDR3 is TGTGCCAGCAGCGTCCAGGGAGCTGGGGAGCTGTTTTTT. The J gene is TRBJ2-2, the V gene TRBV9; the D gene could be TRBD1 or TRBD2 (5 bases each). Trimming removed 2 bases at V and 8 bases at J, with 10 bases between. This CDR3 has 13 amino acids. The germline V gene has CDR1 SGDLS and CDR2 YYNGEE.

This clonotype was counted ten times or more. J is TRBJ2-5 and V is TRBV3-1; weak D call: TRBD1 (7 bases). CDR1 and CDR2 from the germline V gene are LGHDT and YNNKEL (reference sequence). This CDR3 region has 14 residues. With 3 bases removed from V and 5 bases from J, the gap between germline ends came to 13 bases. CDR3 sequence reads: CASSQEGAMETQYF. The CDR3, as DNA: TGTGCCAGCAGCCAGGAGGGGGCAATGGAGACCCAGTACTTC.

This clonotype came up many times. This chain's CDR3 is CASSPIGGEQYF. CDR3 coding DNA: TGTGCCAGCTCACCTATAGGGGGGGAGCAGTACTTC. V and J are TRBV18 and TRBJ2-7; D tentatively reads TRBD1 or TRBD2 (6 bases each). The ends were cut back, 3 bases at V and 7 bases at J, with 10 bases in the middle. CDR3 length: 12 amino acids. Germline CDR1 and CDR2: KGHSH and LQKENI.